The 4 T cell receptor beta chains reported below all come from one sample, sequenced in a study of blood T cell repertoires in COVID-19. Profiling relied on immunoSEQ multiplex PCR, and the TCRdb table lists in-frame clones only, not all of them. The table lists about 410,000 clones, about 91% of them singletons. The material sequenced was peripheral blood. These receptors were obtained from a woman aged 40 to 55 with COVID-19, enrolled during active disease.

A remark on this clone: This sample includes further DNA sequences coding for the same CDR3. The rearrangement uses TRBV5-1 and TRBJ1-1, with 8 nucleotides matching TRBD1. J lost 5 bases, V lost 1 base, and 1 base had no gene match. This CDR3 has 13 amino acids. Germline V gene sequence: CDR1 SGHRS, CDR2 YFSETQ. DNA of the CDR3: TGCGCCAGCAGCTTGCAGGGGGCAACTGAAGCTTTCTTT. Its protein is CASSLQGATEAFF.

V gene TRBV6-2 or TRBV6-3 combines with J gene TRBJ1-2; D is undetermined. Germline CDR1 is MNHEY and CDR2 is SVGEGT. V dropped 6 bases and J dropped 3 bases, with 11 bases sitting between them. This CDR3 contains 13 residues. The CDR3 coding sequence is TGTGCCAGCAGCGATCCGGGGTACTATGGCTACACCTTC. Protein: CASSDPGYYGYTF.

The chain combines TRBV10-1 with TRBJ2-5; the D gene is possibly TRBD2 (6 bases). Deletions cut 0 bases from V and 1 base from J, with 15 bases between. Germline V gene data show CDR1 as WNHNN and CDR2 as SYGVQD (reference sequence). The CDR3 sequence is 17 residues long. The CDR3 loop is CASSESAATGVQETQYF. In DNA form, the CDR3 reads TGCGCCAGCAGTGAGTCCGCAGCCACGGGGGTCCAAGAGACCCAGTACTTC.

The genes are TRBV27 and TRBJ2-7; D perhaps matches TRBD1 (5 bases). Trimming shortened V by 3 bases and J by 2 bases, and 17 bases separated the two germline ends. This CDR3 is built from 16 residues. Germline CDR1 is MNHEY and CDR2 is SMNVEV (reference sequence). CDR3 in DNA: TGTGCCAGCAGTTTGGGGCACCCTTTCCCTCCCTACGAGCAGTACTTC. Amino acid sequence: CASSLGHPFPPYEQYF.